The 7 T cell receptor beta chains presented below share a single source sample, sequenced in a study of T cell responses to AZD1222 COVID-19 vaccine. TCRdb's table, derived via immunoSEQ multiplex PCR, lists solely in-frame clones and lacks some. The table records approximately 150,000 clones, approximately 89% of them present only once. The input for sequencing was peripheral blood, taken on day 0 of AZD1222 vaccination. The source of these receptors is an adult in good health.

The chain is built from TRBV5-8 and TRBJ1-5, with a weak D call TRBD1 (5 bases). This CDR3 is 14 amino acids long. Deletions cut 4 bases from V and 7 bases from J, with 15 bases between. Germline V CDR1 and CDR2: SGHTS, YDEGEE. CDR3 amino acids: CASSPGGYLQPQHF. DNA of the CDR3: TGTGCCAGCAGCCCGGGGGGGTACCTACAGCCCCAGCATTTT.

The chain joins TRBV11-3 to TRBJ1-6; tentatively, D is TRBD1 (6 bases). CDR1 is SGHNT and CDR2 is YENEEA in the germline V gene. V was clipped by 2 bases and J by 10 bases, with 12 bases between them. The CDR3 contains 14 residues. The CDR3 DNA follows: TGTGCCAGCAGCTTAAGGGGGGTCGGGTCACCCCTCCACTTT. Its protein product is CASSLRGVGSPLHF.

The gene calls are TRBV30 and TRBJ1-3, with D uncertain. Deletions cut 8 bases from V and 0 bases from J, with 8 bases between. CDR1 is GTSNPN and CDR2 is SVGIG in the germline V gene (reference sequence). The CDR3 length is 12 residues. CDR3 bases: TGTGCCGCACGGGGCTCTGGAAACACCATATATTTT. Amino acids: CAARGSGNTIYF.

The J gene is TRBJ2-3, the V gene TRBV30, with D possibly TRBD2 on 5 matching bases. The length of the CDR3 is 14 residues. V dropped 0 bases and J dropped 3 bases, with 10 bases sitting between them. The germline V gene has CDR1 GTSNPN and CDR2 SVGIG (reference sequence). The CDR3 here is CAWSVSGTTDTQYF. For the CDR3, the DNA is TGTGCCTGGAGTGTCAGCGGAACAACAGATACGCAGTATTTT. Complete variable domain (other parts from reference TRBV30 and TRBJ2-3): SQTIHQWPATLVQPVGSPLSLECTVEGTSNPNLYWYRQAAGRGLQLLFYSVGIGQISSEVPQNLSASRPQDRQFILSSKKLLLSDSGFYLCAWSVSGTTDTQYFGPGTRLTVL.

This clone was counted only a few times. J is TRBJ2-1 and V is TRBV3-1 (or the pseudogene TRBV3-2); 8 bases align to TRBD2. There are 14 residues in the CDR3. Germline V gene sequence: CDR1 LGHDT, CDR2 YNNKEL (reference sequence). The V and J ends lost 6 bases and 7 bases, in that order; junction bases with no gene match: 8. The CDR3 loop is CASRVSGERNEQFF. CDR3 DNA sequence: TGTGCCAGCAGAGTTAGCGGGGAGAGAAATGAGCAGTTCTTC.

The rearrangement links TRBV7-2 to TRBJ1-2, with 10 positions matching TRBD1. V trimming: 5 bases; J trimming: 4 bases; junction bases outside the gene matches: 7. This CDR3 contains 15 residues. Germline V gene data show CDR1 as SGHTA and CDR2 as FQGNSA. CDR3 DNA: TGTGCCAGCAGCGAAGGGACAGGGGTGATCTATGGCTACACCTTC. This gives the protein CASSEGTGVIYGYTF.

This chain joins TRBV7-3 and TRBJ2-7, with 7 bases that match TRBD1. Germline V gene sequence: CDR1 SGHTA, CDR2 FQGTGA. CDR3 length: 17 residues. The V segment lost 0 bases and the J segment 5 bases; nucleotides outside the gene matches: 13. This CDR3 is CASSLTGRSDRIDEQYF. The CDR3 nucleotides are TGTGCCAGCAGCTTAACTGGCAGATCGGACAGGATTGACGAGCAGTACTTC.